What follows is one T cell receptor (beta chain) and its context. The antigen is unknown. The method was immunoSEQ multiplex PCR; TCRdb's version includes in-frame clones alone and lacks a portion of them. This sample carries 90,000 to 130,000 clones, roughly 90% of them seen once, and the ten largest clones take about 8.3%. The source of the sample is a study of T cell responses to AZD1222 COVID-19 vaccine. Study information: Whether given at about 4 or about 12 weeks, second doses were pooled.

Overall study results and limits: Donors, mostly white British, included more females; clonal diversity was possibly underestimated. Spike-wide vaccine-associated CD4 TCRs dominated at 160-218 and 743-854. Spike-specific TCR breadth and depth grew following two AZD1222 doses.

Here the sequenced sample was peripheral blood, taken on day 0 of AZD1222 vaccination. The TCR was taken from an adult in good health.

The CDR3 loop is CASSIGSRGAGELFF. DNA for the CDR3: TGTGCCAGCAGCATCGGTTCCAGGGGGGCCGGGGAGCTGTTTTTT. V usage is TRBV28 and J usage is TRBJ2-2, with TRBD1 as a possible D gene (7 bases). The germline V gene encodes CDR1 MDHEN and CDR2 SYDVKM. The germline V and J ends were trimmed by 6 bases and 6 bases, with 17 bases remaining between them. The CDR3 totals 15 residues.